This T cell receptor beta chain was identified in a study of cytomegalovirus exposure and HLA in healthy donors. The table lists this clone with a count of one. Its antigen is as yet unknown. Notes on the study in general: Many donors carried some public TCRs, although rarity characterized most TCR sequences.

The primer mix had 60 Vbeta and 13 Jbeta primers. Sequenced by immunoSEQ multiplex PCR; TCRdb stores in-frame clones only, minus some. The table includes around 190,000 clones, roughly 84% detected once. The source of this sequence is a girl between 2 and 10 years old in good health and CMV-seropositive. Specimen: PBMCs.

The CDR3 sequence: CASSPRQGTTDTQYF. For the CDR3, the DNA is TGCGCCAGCAGCCCCCGCCAGGGAACCACAGATACGCAGTATTTT. The rearrangement joins TRBV4-1 to TRBJ2-3, with a possible D match to TRBD1 (5 bases). Trimming cost V 4 bases and J 2 bases, with 13 bases left between them. Germline V gene lookup returns CDR1 MGHRA and CDR2 YSYEKL. The CDR3 sequence is 15 residues long.